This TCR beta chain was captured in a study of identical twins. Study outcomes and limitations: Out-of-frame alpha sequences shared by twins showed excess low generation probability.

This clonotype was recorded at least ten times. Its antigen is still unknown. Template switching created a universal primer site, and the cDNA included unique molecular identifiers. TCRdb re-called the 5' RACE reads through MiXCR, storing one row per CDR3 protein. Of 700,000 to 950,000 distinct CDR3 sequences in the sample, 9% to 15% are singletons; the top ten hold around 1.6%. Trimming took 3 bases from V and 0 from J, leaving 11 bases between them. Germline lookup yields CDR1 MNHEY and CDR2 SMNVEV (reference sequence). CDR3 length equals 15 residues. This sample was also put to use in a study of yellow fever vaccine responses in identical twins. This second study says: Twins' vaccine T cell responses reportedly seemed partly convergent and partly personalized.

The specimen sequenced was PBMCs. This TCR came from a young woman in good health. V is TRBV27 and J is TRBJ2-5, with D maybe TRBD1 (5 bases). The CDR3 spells CASSFRGRDQETQYF. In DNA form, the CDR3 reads TGTGCCAGCAGTTTTAGGGGCAGGGACCAAGAGACCCAGTACTTC.